This entry lists 14 T cell receptor beta chains sequenced from one sample in a study of T cells in localized non-small cell lung cancer. Clones were read by immunoSEQ multiplex PCR, and TCRdb kept only the in-frame ones, dropping some. The sample holds approximately 31,000 clones, roughly 87% seen once. The specimen was peripheral blood mononuclear cells, collected before any cancer treatment. All receptors derive from a man aged 40 to 70 with stage III lung adenocarcinoma.

The chain links TRBV27 to TRBJ2-1; D unclear. The CDR3 extends over 13 amino acids. CDR1 is MNHEY, CDR2 SMNVEV, per germline (reference sequence). Trimming took 5 bases from V and 6 from J, leaving 11 bases between them. The CDR3 DNA follows: TGTGCCAGCAGTCATTATGGCGGCAATGAGCAGTTCTTC. Its protein is CASSHYGGNEQFF.

This chain links TRBV7-9 with TRBJ2-2; D possibly corresponds to TRBD1 (5 bases). The germline V gene has CDR1 SEHNR and CDR2 FQNEAQ (reference sequence). V gave up 6 bases and J gave up 0 bases, with 14 bases separating them. The CDR3 loop spans 16 amino acids. CDR3 nucleotide sequence: TGTGCCAGCAGACAAGACAGCACAACGAACACCGGGGAGCTGTTTTTT. Translation gives CASRQDSTTNTGELFF.

J is TRBJ1-5 and V is TRBV4-1, with 8 bases lining up with TRBD1. V trimming: 4 bases; J trimming: 3 bases; junction bases outside the gene matches: 5. This CDR3 has 15 residues. Per germline, CDR1 MGHRA and CDR2 YSYEKL. The CDR3 reads CASSPGQAFNQPQHF. The DNA for the CDR3 is TGCGCCAGCAGCCCGGGACAGGCTTTCAATCAGCCCCAGCATTTT.

The rearrangement links TRBV11-2 to TRBJ1-2; 7 bases align to TRBD1. The CDR3 extends over 14 amino acids. J was trimmed by 8 bases and V by 10 bases; bases with no gene match: 16. Germline CDR1 SGHAT, CDR2 FQNNGV. The CDR3 reads CAITGTTGAGGYTF. The CDR3 nucleotides are TGTGCCATTACGGGGACCACAGGGGCCGGGGGCTACACCTTC. The variable domain in full, completed from reference TRBV11-2 and TRBJ1-2, reads EAGVAQSPRYKIIEKRQSVAFWCNPISGHATLYWYQQILGQGPKLLIQFQNNGVVDDSQLPKDRFSAERLKGVDSTLKIQPAKLEDSAVYLCAITGTTGAGGYTFGSGTRLTVV.

V and J are TRBV9 and TRBJ2-2; D tentatively reads TRBD1 or TRBD2 (5 bases each). The germline V gene encodes CDR1 SGDLS and CDR2 YYNGEE. The ends were cut back, 6 bases at V and 4 bases at J, with 16 bases in the middle. The CDR3 has 15 amino acids. The chain's CDR3 is CASTWAPGATGELFF. The CDR3 bases are TGTGCCAGCACTTGGGCTCCCGGGGCCACCGGGGAGCTGTTTTTT.

The chain employs TRBV13 and TRBJ2-5, with TRBD1 matching over 10 bases. Germline V gene lookup returns CDR1 PRHDT and CDR2 FYEKMQ (reference sequence). J was trimmed by 5 bases and V by 5 bases; bases with no gene match: 14. CDR3 length equals 17 residues. CDR3 sequence reads: CASSKRRDRGVIETQYF. DNA of the CDR3: TGTGCCAGCAGCAAAAGACGGGACAGGGGAGTTATTGAGACCCAGTACTTC.

J is TRBJ2-1 and V is TRBV6-6; D is perhaps TRBD2 (6 bases). The CDR3 runs 13 residues. Trimming took off 4 bases at V and 13 bases at J, with 17 bases between the two ends. Looked up from germline, CDR1 is MNHNY and CDR2 is SVGAGI (reference sequence). The DNA of the CDR3 is TGTGCCAGCAGTTCACCGGGGGACCTATTACAGTTCTTC. This encodes CASSSPGDLLQFF.

This rearrangement joins TRBV4-2 to TRBJ1-3; 9 nucleotides agree with TRBD1. Per the germline V gene, CDR1 is LGHNA and CDR2 is YNFKEQ. The CDR3 runs 18 residues. The J segment lost 1 base and the V segment lost 0 bases, leaving 7 bases of the junction unmatched. The CDR3 here is CASSQEAPGTGSGNTIYF. The CDR3 DNA is TGTGCCAGCAGCCAAGAAGCCCCCGGGACAGGGTCTGGAAACACCATATATTTT.

The V and J genes are TRBV27 and TRBJ1-2, with D perhaps matching TRBD1 (5 bases). The CDR3 runs 15 residues. V lost 0 bases and J lost 2, with 10 bases in between. Germline V gene lookup returns CDR1 MNHEY and CDR2 SMNVEV (reference sequence). CDR3 protein: CASSLSPGKNYGYTF. CDR3 bases: TGTGCCAGCAGTTTATCGCCAGGGAAGAACTATGGCTACACCTTC.

The V and J genes are TRBV9 and TRBJ2-7, with D possibly matching TRBD2 (5 bases). The CDR3 is 14 residues long. Germline CDR1 reads SGDLS; CDR2 reads YYNGEE. Trimming stripped 4 bases from V and 5 bases from J, with 16 bases between. The CDR3 reads CASSPHGERDEQYF. CDR3 DNA: TGTGCCAGCAGCCCTCATGGGGAGAGAGACGAGCAGTACTTC. Combining the CDR3 with reference TRBV9 and TRBJ2-7 gives the whole variable domain DSGVTQTPKHLITATGQRVTLRCSPRSGDLSVYWYQQSLDQGLQFLIQYYNGEERAKGNILERFSAQQFPDLHSELNLSSLELGDSALYFCASSPHGERDEQYFGPGTRLTVT.

This clone is a singleton in its sample. The V and J genes are TRBV6-5 and TRBJ2-2, with D hard to call. Germline CDR1 reads MNHEY; CDR2 reads SVGAGI. This CDR3 is 14 amino acids long. Trimming took 0 bases from V and 6 from J, leaving 8 bases between them. The CDR3 DNA is TGTGCCAGCAGTTACTCGAGAATCGCCGGGGAGCTGTTTTTT. It encodes CASSYSRIAGELFF.

This rearrangement joins TRBV29-1 to TRBJ1-4, with D possibly matching TRBD1 (6 bases). The germline V and J ends were trimmed by 4 bases and 2 bases, with 11 bases remaining between them. Germline CDR1 SQVTM, CDR2 ANQGSEA. The CDR3 has 14 amino acids. The CDR3 spells CSVVGDITNEKLFF. The DNA for the CDR3 is TGCAGCGTTGTTGGGGACATCACTAATGAAAAACTGTTTTTT.

This rearrangement joins TRBV5-8 to TRBJ1-2, with a weak D call TRBD1 (6 bases). Germline assignment: CDR1 SGHTS and CDR2 YDEGEE. The V end was cut by 3 bases, the J end by 3 bases, with 21 bases between. This CDR3 contains 17 residues. The CDR3 bases are TGTGCCAGCAGCTCGGGGGGAGCGGGGGCAAATTACTATGGCTACACCTTC. Residues: CASSSGGAGANYYGYTF.

The rearrangement uses TRBV7-8 and TRBJ1-3; D unclear. V lost 0 bases to trimming and J lost 2 bases, with 5 bases between them. CDR1 and CDR2 from the germline V gene are SGHVS and FQNEAQ. This CDR3 contains 14 residues. CDR3 sequence reads: CASSLAGAGNTIYF. The CDR3 region has the DNA TGTGCCAGCAGCTTAGCCGGGGCTGGAAACACCATATATTTT.